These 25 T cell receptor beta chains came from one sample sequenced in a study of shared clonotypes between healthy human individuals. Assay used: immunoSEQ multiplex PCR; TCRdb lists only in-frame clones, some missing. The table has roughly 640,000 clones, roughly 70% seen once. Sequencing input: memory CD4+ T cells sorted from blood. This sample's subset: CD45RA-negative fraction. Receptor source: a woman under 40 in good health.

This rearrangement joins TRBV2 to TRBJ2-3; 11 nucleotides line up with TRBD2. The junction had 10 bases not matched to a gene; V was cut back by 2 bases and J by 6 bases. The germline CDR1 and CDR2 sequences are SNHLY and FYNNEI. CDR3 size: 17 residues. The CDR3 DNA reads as TGTGCCAGCAGTGAAACCCCGACTAGCGGGGCTGGGGATACGCAGTATTTT. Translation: CASSETPTSGAGDTQYF.

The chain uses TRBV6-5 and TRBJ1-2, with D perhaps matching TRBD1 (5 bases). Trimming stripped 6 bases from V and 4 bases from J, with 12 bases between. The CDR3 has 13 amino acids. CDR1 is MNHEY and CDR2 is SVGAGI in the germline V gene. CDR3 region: CASSPSDIYGYTF. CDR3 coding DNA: TGTGCCAGCAGCCCCTCGGACATCTATGGCTACACCTTC.

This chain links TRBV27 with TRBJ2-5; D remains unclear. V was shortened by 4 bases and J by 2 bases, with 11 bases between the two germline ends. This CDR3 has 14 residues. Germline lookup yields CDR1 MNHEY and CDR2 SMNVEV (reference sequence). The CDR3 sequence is CASSWAGLQETQYF. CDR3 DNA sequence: TGTGCCAGCAGTTGGGCTGGCCTTCAAGAGACCCAGTACTTC.

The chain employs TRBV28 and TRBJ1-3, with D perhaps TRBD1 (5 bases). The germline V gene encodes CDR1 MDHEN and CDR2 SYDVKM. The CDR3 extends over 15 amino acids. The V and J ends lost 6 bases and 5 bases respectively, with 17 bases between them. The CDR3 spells CASREIGQRRNTIYF. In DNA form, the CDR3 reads TGTGCCAGCAGGGAGATAGGACAAAGAAGAAACACCATATATTTT.

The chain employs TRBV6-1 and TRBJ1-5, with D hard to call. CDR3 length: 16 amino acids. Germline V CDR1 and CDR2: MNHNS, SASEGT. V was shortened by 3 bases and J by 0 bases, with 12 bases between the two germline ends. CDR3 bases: TGTGCCAGCAGTGACACGGGGTCGTATAGCAATCAGCCCCAGCATTTT. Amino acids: CASSDTGSYSNQPQHF.

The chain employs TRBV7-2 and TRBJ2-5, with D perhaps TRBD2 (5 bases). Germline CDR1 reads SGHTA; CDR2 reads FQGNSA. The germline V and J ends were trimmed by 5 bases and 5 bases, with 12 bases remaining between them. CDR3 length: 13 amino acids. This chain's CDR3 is CASSRGRVETQYF. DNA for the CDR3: TGTGCCAGCAGCCGCGGGCGGGTGGAGACCCAGTACTTC.

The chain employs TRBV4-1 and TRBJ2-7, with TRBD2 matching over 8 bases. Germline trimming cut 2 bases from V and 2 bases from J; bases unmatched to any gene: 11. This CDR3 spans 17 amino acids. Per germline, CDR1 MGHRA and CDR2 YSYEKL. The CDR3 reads CASSQLQGLDWAYEQYF. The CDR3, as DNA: TGCGCCAGCAGCCAATTACAGGGACTAGACTGGGCCTACGAGCAGTACTTC.

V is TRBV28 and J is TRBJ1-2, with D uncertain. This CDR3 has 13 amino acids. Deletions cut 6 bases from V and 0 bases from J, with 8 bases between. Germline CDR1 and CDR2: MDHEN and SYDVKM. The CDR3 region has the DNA TGTGCCAGCAGCCAACAAGCTAACTATGGCTACACCTTC. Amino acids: CASSQQANYGYTF.

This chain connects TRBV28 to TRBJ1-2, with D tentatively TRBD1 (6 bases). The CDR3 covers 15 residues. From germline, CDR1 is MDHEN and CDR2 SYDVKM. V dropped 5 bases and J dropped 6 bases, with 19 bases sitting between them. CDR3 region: CASSTHREEGDGYTF. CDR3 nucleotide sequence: TGTGCCAGCAGTACCCACAGGGAAGAAGGCGATGGCTACACCTTC.

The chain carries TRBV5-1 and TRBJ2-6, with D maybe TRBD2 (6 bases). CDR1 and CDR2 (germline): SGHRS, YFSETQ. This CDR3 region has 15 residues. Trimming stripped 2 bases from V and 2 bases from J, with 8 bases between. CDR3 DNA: TGCGCCAGCAGCTTAGGAGGGACTGGGGCCAACGTCCTGACTTTC. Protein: CASSLGGTGANVLTF. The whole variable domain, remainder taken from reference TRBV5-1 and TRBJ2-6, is KAGVTQTPRYLIKTRGQQVTLSCSPISGHRSVSWYQQTPGQGLQFLFEYFSETQRNKGNFPGRFSGRQFSNSRSEMNVSTLELGDSALYLCASSLGGTGANVLTFGAGSRLTVL.

The CDR3 sequence: CASSQKPPGQGNVQYF. The CDR3 DNA reads TGCGCCAGCAGCCAGAAGCCTCCGGGACAGGGTAATGTGCAGTACTTC. This chain links TRBV5-1 with TRBJ2-7; 9 nucleotides agree with TRBD1. Germline V gene lookup returns CDR1 SGHRS and CDR2 YFSETQ. The CDR3 is 16 amino acids. V was clipped by 4 bases and J by 9 bases; unmatched bases: 17.

CDR3 nucleotide sequence: TGCGCCAGCAGACCCGGGACAGGGGGCATCTATGAGCAGTTCTTC. It yields the protein CASRPGTGGIYEQFF. The chain uses TRBV5-1 and TRBJ2-1; TRBD1 matches at 12 bases. Per germline, CDR1 SGHRS and CDR2 YFSETQ. With 5 bases clipped from V and 8 bases from J, the junction kept 8 bases outside the gene matches. The CDR3 is made up of 15 amino acids.

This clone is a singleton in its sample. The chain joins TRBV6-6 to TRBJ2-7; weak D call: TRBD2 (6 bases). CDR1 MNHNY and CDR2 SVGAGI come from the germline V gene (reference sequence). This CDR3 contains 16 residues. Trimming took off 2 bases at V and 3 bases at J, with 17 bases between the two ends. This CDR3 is CASSYRLEGTRYEQYF. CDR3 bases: TGTGCCAGCAGTTACCGTCTGGAGGGGACTCGCTACGAGCAGTACTTC.

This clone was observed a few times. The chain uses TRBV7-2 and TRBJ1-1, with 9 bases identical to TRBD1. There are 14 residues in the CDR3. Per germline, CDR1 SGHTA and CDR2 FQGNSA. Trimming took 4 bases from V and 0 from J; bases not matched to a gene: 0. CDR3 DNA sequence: TGTGCCAGCAGCTGGACAGGGGTGAACACTGAAGCTTTCTTT. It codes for CASSWTGVNTEAFF.

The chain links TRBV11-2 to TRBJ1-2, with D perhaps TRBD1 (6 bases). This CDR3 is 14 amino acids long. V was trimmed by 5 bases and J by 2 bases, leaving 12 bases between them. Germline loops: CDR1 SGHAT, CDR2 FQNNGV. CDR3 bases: TGTGCCAGCAGCCGGGCGGGGGGCAACTATGGCTACACCTTC. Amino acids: CASSRAGGNYGYTF.

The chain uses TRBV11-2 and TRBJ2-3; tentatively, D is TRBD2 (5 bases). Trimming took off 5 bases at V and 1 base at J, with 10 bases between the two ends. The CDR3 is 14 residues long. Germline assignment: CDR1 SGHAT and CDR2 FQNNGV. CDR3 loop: CASSPMEGTDTQYF. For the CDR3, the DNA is TGTGCCAGCAGCCCCATGGAGGGCACAGATACGCAGTATTTT.

Written as DNA, the CDR3 is TGCAGTGCTTCGAAAGATACGCAGTATTTT. It translates to CSASKDTQYF. This chain uses TRBV20-1 with TRBJ2-3, with D unclear. V was trimmed by 5 bases and J by 5 bases, leaving 5 bases between them. This CDR3 is built from 10 residues. Germline CDR1 DFQATT, CDR2 SNEGSKA (reference sequence).

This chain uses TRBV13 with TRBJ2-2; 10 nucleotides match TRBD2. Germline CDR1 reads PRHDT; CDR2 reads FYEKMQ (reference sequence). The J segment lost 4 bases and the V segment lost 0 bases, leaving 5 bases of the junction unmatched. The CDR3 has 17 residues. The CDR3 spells CASSLGSGRHGTGELFF. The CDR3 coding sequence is TGTGCCAGCAGCTTAGGTAGCGGGAGGCACGGCACCGGGGAGCTGTTTTTT. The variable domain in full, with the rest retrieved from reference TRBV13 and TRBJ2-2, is AAGVIQSPRHLIKEKRETATLKCYPIPRHDTVYWYQQGPGQDPQFLISFYEKMQSDKGSIPDRFSAQQFSDYHSELNMSSLELGDSALYFCASSLGSGRHGTGELFFGEGSRLTVL.

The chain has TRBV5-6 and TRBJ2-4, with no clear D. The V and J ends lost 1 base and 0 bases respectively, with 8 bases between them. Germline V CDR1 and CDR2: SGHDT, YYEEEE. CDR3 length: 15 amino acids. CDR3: CASSLKGLAKNIQYF. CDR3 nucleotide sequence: TGTGCCAGCAGCTTGAAAGGGCTAGCCAAAAACATTCAGTACTTC. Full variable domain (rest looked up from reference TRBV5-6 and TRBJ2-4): DAGVTQSPTHLIKTRGQQVTLRCSPKSGHDTVSWYQQALGQGPQFIFQYYEEEERQRGNFPDRFSGHQFPNYSSELNVNALLLGDSALYLCASSLKGLAKNIQYFGAGTRLSVL.

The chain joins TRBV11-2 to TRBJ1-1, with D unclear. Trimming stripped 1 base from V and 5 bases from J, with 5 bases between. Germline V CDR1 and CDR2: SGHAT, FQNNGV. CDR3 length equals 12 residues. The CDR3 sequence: CASSLGRTEAFF. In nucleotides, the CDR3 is TGTGCCAGCAGCTTAGGGAGGACTGAAGCTTTCTTT.

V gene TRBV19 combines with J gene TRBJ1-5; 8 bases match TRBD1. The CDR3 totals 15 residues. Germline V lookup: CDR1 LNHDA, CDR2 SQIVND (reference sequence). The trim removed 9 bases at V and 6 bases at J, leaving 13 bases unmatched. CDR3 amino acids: CASRYGQGGSQPQHF. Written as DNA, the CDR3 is TGTGCCAGCCGATACGGACAGGGCGGGAGTCAGCCCCAGCATTTT.

CDR3 nucleotides: TGTGCCAGCAGTGAGTCCGCGAACACCGGGGAGCTGTTTTTT. Protein: CASSESANTGELFF. The V and J genes are TRBV2 and TRBJ2-2; D is unclear. V lost 3 bases, J lost 0 bases, and 5 bases lay in between. The germline V gene has CDR1 SNHLY and CDR2 FYNNEI. The CDR3 has 14 residues.

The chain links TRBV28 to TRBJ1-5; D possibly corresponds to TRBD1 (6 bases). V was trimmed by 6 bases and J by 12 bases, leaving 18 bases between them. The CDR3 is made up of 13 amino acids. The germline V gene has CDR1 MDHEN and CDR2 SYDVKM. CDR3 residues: CASSPSHTGFQHF. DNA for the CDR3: TGTGCCAGCAGCCCCAGTCATACAGGGTTCCAGCATTTT.

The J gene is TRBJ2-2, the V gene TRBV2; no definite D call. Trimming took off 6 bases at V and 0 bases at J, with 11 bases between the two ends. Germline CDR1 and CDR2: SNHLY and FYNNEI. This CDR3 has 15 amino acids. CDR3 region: CASSVRVPNTGELFF. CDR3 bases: TGTGCCAGCAGCGTACGCGTACCGAACACCGGGGAGCTGTTTTTT.

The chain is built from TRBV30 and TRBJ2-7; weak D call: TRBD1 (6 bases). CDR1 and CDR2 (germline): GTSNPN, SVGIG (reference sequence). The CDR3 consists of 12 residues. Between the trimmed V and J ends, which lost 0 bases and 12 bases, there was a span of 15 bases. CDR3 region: CAWSVSGVGSYF. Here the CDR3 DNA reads TGTGCCTGGAGTGTTTCAGGGGTCGGGTCGTACTTC. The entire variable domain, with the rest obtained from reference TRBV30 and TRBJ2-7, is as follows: SQTIHQWPATLVQPVGSPLSLECTVEGTSNPNLYWYRQAAGRGLQLLFYSVGIGQISSEVPQNLSASRPQDRQFILSSKKLLLSDSGFYLCAWSVSGVGSYFGPGTRLTVT.